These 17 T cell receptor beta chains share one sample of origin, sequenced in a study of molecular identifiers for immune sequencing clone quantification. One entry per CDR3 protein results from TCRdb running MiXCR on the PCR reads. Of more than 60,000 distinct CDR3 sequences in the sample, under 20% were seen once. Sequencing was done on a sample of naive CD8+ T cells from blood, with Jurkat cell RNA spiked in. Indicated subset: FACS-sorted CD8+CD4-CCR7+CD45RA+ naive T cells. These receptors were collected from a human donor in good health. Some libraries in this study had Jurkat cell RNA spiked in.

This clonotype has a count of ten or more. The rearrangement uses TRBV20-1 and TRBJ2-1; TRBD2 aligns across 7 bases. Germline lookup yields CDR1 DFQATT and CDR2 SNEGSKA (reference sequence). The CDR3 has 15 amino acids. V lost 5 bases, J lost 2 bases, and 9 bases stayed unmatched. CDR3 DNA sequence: TGCAGTGCTCCCTACGGGGCGGGGGCCTACAATGAGCAGTTCTTC. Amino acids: CSAPYGAGAYNEQFF.

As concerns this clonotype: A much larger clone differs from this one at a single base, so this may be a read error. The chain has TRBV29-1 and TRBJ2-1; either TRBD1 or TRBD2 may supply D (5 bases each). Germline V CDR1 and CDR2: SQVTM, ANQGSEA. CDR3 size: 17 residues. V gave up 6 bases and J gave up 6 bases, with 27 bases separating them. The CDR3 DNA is TGCAGCGTCGCTTGGGGGTCACGGGGACGGACCTGCAATGAGCAGTTCTTC. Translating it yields CSVAWGSRGRTCNEQFF.

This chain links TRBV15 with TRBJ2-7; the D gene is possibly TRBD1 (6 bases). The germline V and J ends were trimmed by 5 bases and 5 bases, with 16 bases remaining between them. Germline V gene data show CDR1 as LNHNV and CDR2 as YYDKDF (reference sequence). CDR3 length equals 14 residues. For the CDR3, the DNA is TGTGCCACCAGCTCCCAAGGGGGTTCCCACGAGCAGTACTTC. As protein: CATSSQGGSHEQYF.

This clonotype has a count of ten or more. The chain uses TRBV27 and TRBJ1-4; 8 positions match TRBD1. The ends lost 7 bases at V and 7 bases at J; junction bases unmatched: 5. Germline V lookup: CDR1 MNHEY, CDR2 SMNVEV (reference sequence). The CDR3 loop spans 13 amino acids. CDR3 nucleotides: TGTGCCAGCATGGGACAGGAGATTGAAAAACTGTTTTTT. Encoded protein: CASMGQEIEKLFF.

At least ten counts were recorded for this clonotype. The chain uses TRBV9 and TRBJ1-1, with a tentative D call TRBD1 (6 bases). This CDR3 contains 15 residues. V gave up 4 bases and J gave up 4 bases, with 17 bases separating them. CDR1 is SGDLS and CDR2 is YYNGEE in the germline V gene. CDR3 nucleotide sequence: TGTGCCAGCAGCCCTCGGCAAGGGGGGGGCACTGAAGCTTTCTTT. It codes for CASSPRQGGGTEAFF.

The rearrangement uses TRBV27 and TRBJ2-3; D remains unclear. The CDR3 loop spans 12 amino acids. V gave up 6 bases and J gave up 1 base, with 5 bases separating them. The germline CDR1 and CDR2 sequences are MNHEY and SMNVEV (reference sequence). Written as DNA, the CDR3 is TGTGCCAGCAGGCCTGGCACAGATACGCAGTATTTT. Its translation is CASRPGTDTQYF.

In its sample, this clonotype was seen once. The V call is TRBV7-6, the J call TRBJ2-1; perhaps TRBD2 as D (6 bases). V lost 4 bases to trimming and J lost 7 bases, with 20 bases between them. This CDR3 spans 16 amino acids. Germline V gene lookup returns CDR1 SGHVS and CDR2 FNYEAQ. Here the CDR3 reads CASSSYLEGDFNEQFF. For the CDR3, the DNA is TGTGCCAGCAGCTCCTACCTGGAGGGAGATTTTAATGAGCAGTTCTTC. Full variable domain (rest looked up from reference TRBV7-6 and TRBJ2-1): GAGVSQSPRYKVTKRGQDVALRCDPISGHVSLYWYRQALGQGPEFLTYFNYEAQQDKSGLPNDRFSAERPEGSISTLTIQRTEQRDSAMYRCASSSYLEGDFNEQFFGPGTRLTVL.

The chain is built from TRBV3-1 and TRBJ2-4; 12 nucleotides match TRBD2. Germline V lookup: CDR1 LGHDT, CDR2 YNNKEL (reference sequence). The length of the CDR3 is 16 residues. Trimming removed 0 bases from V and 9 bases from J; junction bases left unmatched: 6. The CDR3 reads CASSQDSSGRASIQYF. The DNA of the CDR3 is TGTGCCAGCAGCCAAGACTCTAGCGGGAGGGCGAGCATTCAGTACTTC.

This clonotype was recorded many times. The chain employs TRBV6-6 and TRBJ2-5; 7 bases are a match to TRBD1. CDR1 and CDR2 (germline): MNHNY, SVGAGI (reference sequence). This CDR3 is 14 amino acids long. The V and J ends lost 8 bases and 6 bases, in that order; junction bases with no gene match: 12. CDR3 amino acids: CASSQTTGWKTQYF. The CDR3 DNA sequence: TGTGCCAGCTCCCAAACGACAGGGTGGAAGACCCAGTACTTC.

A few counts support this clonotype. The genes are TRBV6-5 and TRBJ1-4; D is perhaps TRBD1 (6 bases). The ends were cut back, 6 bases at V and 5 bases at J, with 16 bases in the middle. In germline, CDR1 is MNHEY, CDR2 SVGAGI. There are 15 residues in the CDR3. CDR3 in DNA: TGTGCCAGCAGCCCAACCGGGACAATGAATGAAAAACTGTTTTTT. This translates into CASSPTGTMNEKLFF.

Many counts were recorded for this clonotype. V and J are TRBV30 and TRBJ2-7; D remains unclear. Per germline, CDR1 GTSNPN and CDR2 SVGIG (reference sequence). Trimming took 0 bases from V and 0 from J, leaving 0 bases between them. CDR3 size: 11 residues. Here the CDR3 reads CAWSVSYEQYF. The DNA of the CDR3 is TGTGCCTGGAGTGTCTCCTACGAGCAGTACTTC.

The CDR3 region is CASSVTSGSSYEQYF. Here the CDR3 DNA reads TGTGCCAGCAGCGTGACTAGCGGGAGCTCCTACGAGCAGTACTTC. V is TRBV11-1 and J is TRBJ2-7, with 12 bases lining up with TRBD2. Germline CDR1 reads SGHAT; CDR2 reads FQDESV (reference sequence). The V and J ends lost 5 bases and 0 bases, in that order; junction bases with no gene match: 2. The CDR3 consists of 15 residues.

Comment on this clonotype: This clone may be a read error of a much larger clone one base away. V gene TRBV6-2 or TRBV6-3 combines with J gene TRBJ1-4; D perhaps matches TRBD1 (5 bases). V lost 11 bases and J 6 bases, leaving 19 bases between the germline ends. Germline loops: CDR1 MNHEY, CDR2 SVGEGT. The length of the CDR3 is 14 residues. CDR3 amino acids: CAGIPGTDDEKLFF. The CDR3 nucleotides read TGTGCCGGCATTCCCGGGACGGATGATGAAAAACTGTTTTTT.

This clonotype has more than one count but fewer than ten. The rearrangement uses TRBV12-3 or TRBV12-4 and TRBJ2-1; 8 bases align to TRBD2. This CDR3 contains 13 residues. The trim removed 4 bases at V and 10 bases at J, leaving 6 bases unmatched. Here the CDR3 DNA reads TGTGCCAGCAGTTCCGAGGGACTAGTAGAGCAGTTCTTC. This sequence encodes CASSSEGLVEQFF.

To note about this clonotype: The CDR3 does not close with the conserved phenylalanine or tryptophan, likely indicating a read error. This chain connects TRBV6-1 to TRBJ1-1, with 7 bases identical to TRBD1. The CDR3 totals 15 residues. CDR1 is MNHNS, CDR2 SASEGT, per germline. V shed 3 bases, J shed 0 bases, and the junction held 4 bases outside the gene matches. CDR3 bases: TGTGCCAGCAGTGAGGTGGGACAGATGAACACTGAAGCTTTCTCT. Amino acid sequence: CASSEVGQMNTEAFS.

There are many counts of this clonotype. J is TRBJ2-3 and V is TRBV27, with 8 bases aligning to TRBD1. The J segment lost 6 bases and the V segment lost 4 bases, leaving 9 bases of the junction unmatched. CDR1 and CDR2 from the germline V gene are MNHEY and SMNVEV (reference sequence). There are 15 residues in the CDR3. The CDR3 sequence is CASSSDRGGVDTQYF. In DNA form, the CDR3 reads TGTGCCAGCAGTTCCGACAGGGGCGGGGTGGATACGCAGTATTTT.

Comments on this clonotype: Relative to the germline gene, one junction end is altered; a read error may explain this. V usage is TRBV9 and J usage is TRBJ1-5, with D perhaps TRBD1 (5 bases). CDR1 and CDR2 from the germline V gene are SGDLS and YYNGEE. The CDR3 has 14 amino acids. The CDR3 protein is CASSPEGVGQLQHF. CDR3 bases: TGTGCCAGCAGCCCTGAAGGGGTCGGTCAGCTCCAGCATTTT.